The present T cell receptor beta chain was sequenced within a study of T-cell reconstitution after alpha-beta-depleted transplantation in children. This clonotype turned up a few times. Using unique molecular identifiers, the investigators prepared the TCRbeta library. TCRdb ran MiXCR on the PCR reads and lists one entry per CDR3 protein. The sample carries more than 200,000 distinct CDR3 sequences, approximately 8% recorded once. The CDR3 consists of 14 residues. The V end was cut by 6 bases, the J end by 4 bases, with 19 bases between. The V gene's germline CDR1 is DFQATT and CDR2 SNEGSKA (reference sequence).

The genes are TRBV20-1 and TRBJ2-7; D gene uncertain. This sample comprised PBMCs, mostly from graft donor cells, obtained 360 days after TCRalphabeta/CD19-depleted stem cell transplant. The source is a male patient between 2 and 10 years old who had a stem cell transplant for acute myeloid leukemia, so the T cells may come from the graft donor. CDR3 sequence reads: CSAPSFPGRYEQYF. The CDR3 nucleotides read TGCAGTGCCCCATCCTTCCCCGGGCGATACGAGCAGTACTTC.